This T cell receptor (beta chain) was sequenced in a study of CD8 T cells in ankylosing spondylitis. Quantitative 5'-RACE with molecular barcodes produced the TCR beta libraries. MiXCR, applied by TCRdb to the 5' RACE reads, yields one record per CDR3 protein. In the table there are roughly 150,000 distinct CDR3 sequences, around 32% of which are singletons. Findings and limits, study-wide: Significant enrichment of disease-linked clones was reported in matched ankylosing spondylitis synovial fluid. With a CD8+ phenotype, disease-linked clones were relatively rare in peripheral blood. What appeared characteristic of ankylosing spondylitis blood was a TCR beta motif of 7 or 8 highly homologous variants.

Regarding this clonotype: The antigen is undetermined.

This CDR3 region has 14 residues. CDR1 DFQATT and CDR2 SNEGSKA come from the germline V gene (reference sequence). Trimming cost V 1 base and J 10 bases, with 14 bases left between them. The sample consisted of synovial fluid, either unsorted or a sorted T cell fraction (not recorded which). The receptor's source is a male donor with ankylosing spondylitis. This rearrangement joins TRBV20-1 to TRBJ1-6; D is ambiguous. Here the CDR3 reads CSARVDRKGSPLHF. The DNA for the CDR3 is TGCAGTGCTAGAGTTGACCGAAAGGGATCACCCCTCCACTTT.